This T cell receptor beta chain was captured by sequencing in a study of blood T cell repertoires in COVID-19. Study-wide background: From the United States, Italy and Spain came samples of acute and convalescent COVID-19. T cells, B-cell-depleted T cells, or PBMCs provided the cDNA or gDNA that served as material.

Methods used by the authors: Researchers report that nucleated cell counts were estimated from reference gene primer amplification. Data came from immunoSEQ multiplex PCR; TCRdb stores just in-frame clones and leaves some out. The DNA was the basis for D and trimming; V, J and clone size are from that table. The sample lists a few hundred thousand clones; around 83% were seen once. Germline CDR1 reads SGHNT; CDR2 reads YYREEE (reference sequence). This CDR3 is built from 14 residues. V was cut by 0 bases and J by 1 base, with 7 bases left in between. The sequenced material came from peripheral blood. The chain couples TRBV5-4 to TRBJ1-1; no reliable D call. This TCR was sampled from a man aged 25 to 40 who had recovered from COVID-19. The DNA of the CDR3 is TGTGCCAGCAGCTTGGCCCACGGGAACACTGAAGCTTTCTTT. It is translated as CASSLAHGNTEAFF.